A single sample is the source of the 18 T cell receptor beta chains below, sequenced in a study of T cells in Graves' hyperthyroidism and ophthalmopathy. Amplification yielded TCR beta CDR3 regions, with RNA transcripts as the source. A first-round RT-PCR of the TCR CDR3 used the HTBI primer set. TCRdb fed the multiplex PCR reads into MiXCR, producing one record per CDR3 protein. The sample shows roughly 570,000 distinct CDR3 sequences, roughly 46% of them seen only once. The sequenced sample was peripheral blood or thyroid tissue (not recorded which). These receptors were collected from a woman aged 18-29 years with Graves' hyperthyroidism.

This clonotype showed up just once. The rearrangement joins TRBV10-3 to TRBJ1-2; 7 nucleotides match TRBD1. Germline V gives CDR1 ENHRY, CDR2 SYGVKD. J was trimmed by 4 bases and V by 2 bases; bases with no gene match: 4. This CDR3 has 14 amino acids. The CDR3 region has the DNA TGTGCCATCAGTGAGGCGGACAGGATCTATGGCTACACCTTC. Its protein is CAISEADRIYGYTF.

This clonotype was found a few times. The chain is built from TRBV7-2 and TRBJ2-5, with 13 positions matching TRBD2. The length of the CDR3 is 17 residues. V was pared by 2 bases and J by 3 bases, with 6 bases of the junction left unmatched. The germline V gene encodes CDR1 SGHTA and CDR2 FQGNSA. CDR3 sequence: CASSLTIGTSGKETQYF. In DNA, the CDR3 is TGTGCCAGCAGCTTAACCATAGGGACTAGCGGGAAAGAGACCCAGTACTTC.

This clonotype was observed once. In nucleotides, the CDR3 is TGTGCCAGCAGCCCCCCGGAGCCCGGATGGGGGGCCAACGTCCTGACTTTC. It codes for CASSPPEPGWGANVLTF. The rearrangement uses TRBV3-1 and TRBJ2-6; D gene ambiguous. Deletions cut 4 bases from V and 4 bases from J, with 17 bases between. The length of the CDR3 is 17 residues. In germline, CDR1 is LGHDT, CDR2 YNNKEL (reference sequence).

This clonotype was found many times. This chain uses TRBV2 with TRBJ2-5, with no clear D. The V and J ends lost 5 bases and 2 bases respectively, with 9 bases between them. Germline V gene lookup returns CDR1 SNHLY and CDR2 FYNNEI. The CDR3 has 13 amino acids. The CDR3 here is CASSRPAQETQYF. CDR3 coding DNA: TGTGCCAGCAGTCGGCCGGCACAAGAGACCCAGTACTTC. The variable domain in full, with the rest retrieved from reference TRBV2 and TRBJ2-5, is EPEVTQTPSHQVTQMGQEVILRCVPISNHLYFYWYRQILGQKVEFLVSFYNNEISEKSEIFDDQFSVERPDGSNFTLKIRSTKLEDSAMYFCASSRPAQETQYFGPGTRLLVL.

Ten or more counts support this clonotype. The chain joins TRBV12-3 or TRBV12-4 to TRBJ2-7; D perhaps matches TRBD1 (6 bases). Trimming removed 6 bases at V and 2 bases at J, with 14 bases between. The CDR3 is 14 amino acids. The CDR3 spells CASRDNRATYEQYF. The CDR3 bases are TGTGCCAGCAGGGACAACAGGGCGACCTACGAGCAGTACTTC.

Remarks on this clonotype: One end of the junction varies from germline; a read error may be responsible. V gene TRBV12-3 or TRBV12-4 combines with J gene TRBJ1-6; a weak D match, TRBD1 (5 bases). The CDR3 totals 13 residues. The CDR3 region is CAISQGPGSPLHF. CDR3 coding DNA: TGTGCCATCAGTCAGGGTCCGGGCTCACCCCTCCACTTT.

This clonotype was counted at least ten times. This chain connects TRBV7-2 to TRBJ2-5, with D maybe TRBD2 (6 bases). V lost 4 bases to trimming and J lost 1 base, with 25 bases between them. CDR3 size: 19 residues. Germline CDR1 is SGHTA and CDR2 is FQGNSA. CDR3 DNA sequence: TGTGCCAGCAGCTCAAATCAGGGTTGGAGGGAGAGGTCCCAAGAGACCCAGTACTTC. Its translation: CASSSNQGWRERSQETQYF.

The J gene is TRBJ1-6, the V gene TRBV5-5, with D tentatively TRBD1 (5 bases). V lost 7 bases and J 0 bases, leaving 20 bases between the germline ends. The CDR3 consists of 18 residues. The germline V gene encodes CDR1 SGHKS and CDR2 YYEKEE (reference sequence). The CDR3 reads CASGPREGRISYNSPLHF. The CDR3 DNA reads as TGTGCCAGCGGCCCAAGAGAGGGGAGGATCTCCTATAATTCACCCCTCCACTTT.

Of note for this clonotype: With a much larger clone just one base away, this may be a read error. V gene TRBV7-9 combines with J gene TRBJ1-5, with a weak D call TRBD1 (6 bases). Germline lookup yields CDR1 SEHNR and CDR2 FQNEAQ (reference sequence). The CDR3 sequence is 15 residues long. DNA of the CDR3: TGTGCCGGCAGCCATAGAGAGGGGGTCCGTCAGCCCCAGCATTTT. It specifies CAGSHREGVRQPQHF. Supplemented by reference TRBV7-9 and TRBJ1-5, the full variable domain reads DTGVSQNPRHKITKRGQNVTFRCDPISEHNRLYWYRQTLGQGPEFLTYFQNEAQLEKSRLLSDRFSAERPKGSFSTLEIQRTEQGDSAMYLCAGSHREGVRQPQHFGDGTRLSIL.

This clonotype was observed at least ten times. The chain joins TRBV24-1 to TRBJ1-2, with unresolved D. The V end was cut by 4 bases, the J end by 6 bases, with 14 bases between. The germline V gene encodes CDR1 KGHDR and CDR2 SFDVKD. There are 14 residues in the CDR3. CDR3 sequence: CATSERGLGNGYTF. DNA of the CDR3: TGTGCCACCAGTGAAAGAGGATTGGGGAATGGCTACACCTTC.

V usage is TRBV29-1 and J usage is TRBJ2-7; 7 bases agree with TRBD2. CDR1 is SQVTM and CDR2 is ANQGSEA in the germline V gene. The CDR3 spans 14 residues. With V trimmed by 6 bases and J by 1 base, 9 bases remained unmatched. CDR3 coding DNA: TGCAGCGTCAGAGGTAGCGGGCAATCCTACGAGCAGTACTTC. Its protein is CSVRGSGQSYEQYF.

The table lists this clonotype with many counts. The V and J genes are TRBV13 and TRBJ2-5, with TRBD1 matching over 9 bases. The germline V gene encodes CDR1 PRHDT and CDR2 FYEKMQ (reference sequence). The V segment lost 5 bases and the J segment 5 bases; nucleotides outside the gene matches: 9. This CDR3 region has 15 residues. In DNA form, the CDR3 reads TGTGCCAGCAGCCTCTGGACAGGGGCCGATGAGACCCAGTACTTC. This translates into CASSLWTGADETQYF.

Many counts were recorded for this clonotype. This rearrangement joins TRBV9 to TRBJ2-2; D gene unclear. V gave up 0 bases and J gave up 5 bases, with 2 bases separating them. The CDR3 covers 12 residues. CDR1 is SGDLS and CDR2 is YYNGEE in the germline V gene. CDR3 bases: TGTGCCAGCAGCGTAGCGACCGGGGAGCTGTTTTTT. Translated: CASSVATGELFF.

As for this clonotype: A junction end diverges from the germline sequence, so it may reflect a read error. The chain combines TRBV11-3 with TRBJ2-2, with TRBD2 as a possible D gene (6 bases). Germline assignment: CDR1 SGHNT and CDR2 YENEEA. This CDR3 spans 17 amino acids. The DNA for the CDR3 is TGTGCCAGCAGCTTAGATCCTAGCACACATATCACCGGGGGGCTGTTTTTT. This translates into CASSLDPSTHITGGLFF. The complete variable domain, with remaining parts taken from reference TRBV11-3 and TRBJ2-2, reads EAGVVQSPRYKIIEKKQPVAFWCNPISGHNTLYWYLQNLGQGPELLIRYENEEAVDDSQLPKDRFSAERLKGVDSTLKIQPAELGDSAVYLCASSLDPSTHITGGLFFGEGSRLTVL.

This clonotype has ten or more counts. This sequence joins TRBV7-2 and TRBJ1-2; no clear D gene. The V end was cut by 7 bases, the J end by 4 bases, with 13 bases between. Germline V gene lookup returns CDR1 SGHTA and CDR2 FQGNSA. The CDR3 runs 13 residues. CDR3 nucleotides: TGTGCCAGCACCACCGGACGGACCTATGGCTACACCTTC. Its translation is CASTTGRTYGYTF.

This chain uses TRBV4-1 with TRBJ2-5; maybe TRBD1 (5 bases). The CDR3 is 14 residues long. Trimming pared 0 bases from V and 5 bases from J, leaving 10 bases between. The germline V gene has CDR1 MGHRA and CDR2 YSYEKL. The CDR3 spells CASSQDGAGETQYF. DNA of the CDR3: TGCGCCAGCAGCCAAGATGGGGCAGGGGAGACCCAGTACTTC.

This clonotype was picked up many times. The J gene is TRBJ1-5, the V gene TRBV19, with a tentative D call TRBD1 (6 bases). The germline CDR1 and CDR2 sequences are LNHDA and SQIVND (reference sequence). V lost 5 bases and J lost 0, with 14 bases in between. The CDR3 extends over 16 amino acids. The CDR3 sequence: CASSGPRQDSNQPQHF. CDR3 DNA sequence: TGTGCCAGTAGTGGCCCCAGACAGGATAGCAATCAGCCCCAGCATTTT.

This clonotype appeared a few times. This rearrangement joins TRBV29-1 to TRBJ2-5; TRBD2 agrees at 11 bases. J gave up 5 bases and V 7 bases, and 9 bases lay outside the gene matches. Germline V gives CDR1 SQVTM, CDR2 ANQGSEA. The CDR3 sequence is 14 residues long. The CDR3 region is CSAWGRTSGETQYF. Written as DNA, the CDR3 is TGCAGCGCCTGGGGTCGGACTAGCGGGGAGACCCAGTACTTC. Complete variable domain (other parts from reference TRBV29-1 and TRBJ2-5): SAVISQKPSRDICQRGTSLTIQCQVDSQVTMMFWYRQQPGQSLTLIATANQGSEATYESGFVIDKFPISRPNLTFSTLTVSNMSPEDSSIYLCSAWGRTSGETQYFGPGTRLLVL.